Shown below are 27 T cell receptor beta chains from a single sample sequenced in a study of blood T cell repertoires in COVID-19. This table comes from immunoSEQ multiplex PCR, and its TCRdb copy is limited to in-frame clones, with some not included. The table lists 49,000 or so clones, approximately 85% of them singletons. The sample consisted of peripheral blood. The receptor set was obtained from a woman of 80 years or more with COVID-19, enrolled during active disease.

This sequence joins TRBV6-4 and TRBJ2-4; 8 bases agree with TRBD1. The trim removed 0 bases at V and 6 bases at J, leaving 16 bases unmatched. The CDR3 loop spans 19 amino acids. CDR1 and CDR2 from the germline V gene are MRHNA and SNTAGT. The CDR3 nucleotides read TGTGCCAGCAGTGACTCCCGGACAGGGTCGTTGTCCGCGGGAAACATTCAGTACTTC. Encoded protein: CASSDSRTGSLSAGNIQYF.

V usage is TRBV18 and J usage is TRBJ2-7; TRBD1 aligns across 10 bases. Losses at the gene ends were 3 bases for V and 6 bases for J; bases not matched to a gene: 5. This CDR3 region has 14 residues. Per the germline V gene, CDR1 is KGHSH and CDR2 is LQKENI. The CDR3, as DNA: TGTGCCAGCTCACCCGGGACAGGGGAAACCGAGCAGTACTTC. Translated: CASSPGTGETEQYF. Together with reference TRBV18 and TRBJ2-7, the CDR3 gives the full variable domain: NAGVMQNPRHLVRRRGQEARLRCSPMKGHSHVYWYRQLPEEGLKFMVYLQKENIIDESGMPKERFSAEFPKEGPSILRIQQVVRGDSAAYFCASSPGTGETEQYFGPGTRLTVT.

The V call is TRBV9, the J call TRBJ2-2; the match to TRBD2 covers 9 bases. V dropped 4 bases and J dropped 0; count of bases not matched to a gene: 10. The CDR3 sequence is 18 residues long. CDR1 and CDR2 (germline): SGDLS, YYNGEE. The CDR3 DNA reads TGTGCCAGCAGCCCTTGGGGTAGCGGGAGTGCGAACACCGGGGAGCTGTTTTTT. It specifies CASSPWGSGSANTGELFF.

This chain links TRBV5-1 with TRBJ2-3; 12 bases map to TRBD2. CDR1 is SGHRS and CDR2 is YFSETQ in the germline V gene. This CDR3 has 16 amino acids. The trim removed 5 bases at V and 2 bases at J, leaving 6 bases unmatched. The CDR3 loop reads CASSRTSGEPTDTQYF. CDR3 nucleotides: TGCGCCAGCAGTCGGACTAGCGGGGAGCCCACAGATACGCAGTATTTT.

The chain links TRBV5-1 to TRBJ1-4; a weak D match, TRBD1 (5 bases). V lost 5 bases and J 2 bases, leaving 10 bases between the germline ends. The length of the CDR3 is 14 residues. The germline V gene has CDR1 SGHRS and CDR2 YFSETQ. CDR3 in DNA: TGCGCCAGCAGGGGGCTAGGGACTAATGAAAAACTGTTTTTT. This translates into CASRGLGTNEKLFF.

The count of this clone is one. The chain employs TRBV13 and TRBJ2-7; 7 bases fit TRBD1. V shed 5 bases and J 3 bases; nucleotides not matched to a gene: 10. This CDR3 comprises 15 residues. The germline gives CDR1 PRHDT, CDR2 FYEKMQ (reference sequence). In DNA, the CDR3 is TGTGCCAGCAGCCTACAGGGGCGACTCAGCTACGAGCAGTACTTC. This codes for CASSLQGRLSYEQYF. Based on the CDR3 plus reference TRBV13 and TRBJ2-7, the full variable domain is AAGVIQSPRHLIKEKRETATLKCYPIPRHDTVYWYQQGPGQDPQFLISFYEKMQSDKGSIPDRFSAQQFSDYHSELNMSSLELGDSALYFCASSLQGRLSYEQYFGPGTRLTVT.

The J gene is TRBJ1-1, the V gene TRBV7-9, with D perhaps matching TRBD1 (6 bases). CDR3 length equals 14 residues. The germline gives CDR1 SEHNR, CDR2 FQNEAQ (reference sequence). Trimming shortened V by 1 base and J by 0 bases, and 6 bases separated the two germline ends. The CDR3 nucleotides are TGTGCCAGCAGCTTAGACAGGGTGAACACTGAAGCTTTCTTT. It encodes CASSLDRVNTEAFF. Supplemented by reference TRBV7-9 and TRBJ1-1, the full variable domain reads DTGVSQNPRHKITKRGQNVTFRCDPISEHNRLYWYRQTLGQGPEFLTYFQNEAQLEKSRLLSDRFSAERPKGSFSTLEIQRTEQGDSAMYLCASSLDRVNTEAFFGQGTRLTVV.

The chain couples TRBV7-2 to TRBJ1-2, with 7 nucleotides matching TRBD1. This CDR3 contains 14 residues. The V and J ends lost 4 bases and 10 bases, in that order; junction bases with no gene match: 12. Germline CDR1 reads SGHTA; CDR2 reads FQGNSA. The CDR3 is CASSSGGQGTVYTF. The CDR3 DNA follows: TGTGCCAGCAGCTCCGGAGGGCAGGGGACAGTCTACACCTTC.

J is TRBJ1-1 and V is TRBV6-5; D unresolved. The length of the CDR3 is 13 residues. Trimming stripped 2 bases from V and 6 bases from J, with 10 bases between. CDR1 and CDR2 (germline): MNHEY, SVGAGI. The CDR3 reads CASSYEVGAEAFF. The CDR3 DNA reads as TGTGCCAGCAGTTACGAGGTCGGGGCTGAAGCTTTCTTT.

As for this clone: At one of its ends the junction is not consistent with the germline gene, which may arise from a read error. This rearrangement joins TRBV11-1 to TRBJ2-7; TRBD2 is a possible D gene (6 bases). Germline V lookup: CDR1 SGHAT, CDR2 FQDESV (reference sequence). The CDR3 extends over 12 amino acids. This CDR3 is CASSVPGLTSSF. The DNA for the CDR3 is TGTGCCAGCAGCGTACCGGGACTCACTTCTAGCTTC.

As to this clone: One end of the junction fails to match germline, which may point to a read error. This sequence joins TRBV6-2 or TRBV6-3 and TRBJ2-2, with no clear D. The CDR3 contains 16 residues. In germline, CDR1 is MNHEY, CDR2 SVGEGT. CDR3 in DNA: TGTGCCAGCAGTTACTCGAGAGGAGCGAAGACCGGGGAGCTGTTTTTT. It codes for CASSYSRGAKTGELFF.

V usage is TRBV15 and J usage is TRBJ1-2; 9 bases map to TRBD1. V dropped 4 bases and J dropped 5; count of bases not matched to a gene: 11. This CDR3 is built from 16 residues. Germline V gene data show CDR1 as LNHNV and CDR2 as YYDKDF (reference sequence). CDR3 DNA: TGTGCCACCAGCAAGCACCGGGACAGGGCACTTTATGGCTACACCTTC. It specifies CATSKHRDRALYGYTF.

This clone appeared a few times. This chain links TRBV7-3 with TRBJ2-7; TRBD2 matches at 8 bases. The CDR3 extends over 15 amino acids. Germline V gene lookup returns CDR1 SGHTA and CDR2 FQGTGA. After removal of 1 base from V and 6 bases from J, the junction contained 8 bases not matched to a gene. Here the CDR3 reads CASSLNPAGALEQYF. CDR3 in DNA: TGTGCCAGCAGCTTAAATCCAGCGGGAGCCCTCGAGCAGTACTTC.

The J gene is TRBJ2-7, the V gene TRBV6-6; TRBD1 might be the D (5 bases). Per the germline V gene, CDR1 is MNHNY and CDR2 is SVGAGI (reference sequence). V was shortened by 5 bases and J by 6 bases, with 14 bases between the two germline ends. This CDR3 is 13 amino acids long. Here the CDR3 reads CASSPSQDREQYF. CDR3 DNA sequence: TGTGCCAGCAGTCCCTCACAGGATCGCGAGCAGTACTTC.

This chain uses TRBV5-1 with TRBJ2-5; D is uncertain. V gave up 6 bases and J gave up 2 bases, with 11 bases separating them. CDR1 and CDR2 (germline): SGHRS, YFSETQ. This CDR3 has 13 amino acids. The CDR3 sequence: CASKVVLQETQYF. CDR3 nucleotide sequence: TGCGCCAGCAAAGTGGTGCTACAAGAGACCCAGTACTTC. The full variable domain, completed using reference TRBV5-1 and TRBJ2-5, is KAGVTQTPRYLIKTRGQQVTLSCSPISGHRSVSWYQQTPGQGLQFLFEYFSETQRNKGNFPGRFSGRQFSNSRSEMNVSTLELGDSALYLCASKVVLQETQYFGPGTRLLVL.

The genes are TRBV11-2 and TRBJ1-2; D gene uncertain. The CDR3 runs to 15 residues. Between the trimmed V and J ends, which lost 6 bases and 7 bases, there was a span of 21 bases. CDR1 SGHAT and CDR2 FQNNGV come from the germline V gene. DNA of the CDR3: TGTGCCAGCAGGCCGGGGTTTTTGATCTCTGGTGGCTACACCTTC. Its protein is CASRPGFLISGGYTF.

The chain has TRBV9 and TRBJ2-1; D perhaps matches TRBD1 (6 bases). Germline V CDR1 and CDR2: SGDLS, YYNGEE. Between the trimmed V and J ends, which lost 3 bases and 8 bases, there was a span of 15 bases. The CDR3 contains 14 residues. This chain's CDR3 is CASSAMTGGDEQFF. The CDR3 nucleotides are TGTGCCAGCAGCGCCATGACAGGTGGAGATGAGCAGTTCTTC.

This chain uses TRBV9 with TRBJ2-2, with 8 positions matching TRBD1. The CDR3 contains 16 residues. Trimming took 4 bases from V and 0 from J; bases not matched to a gene: 5. Germline V lookup: CDR1 SGDLS, CDR2 YYNGEE. The CDR3 bases are TGTGCCAGCAGCAACCACAGGGGGGCGAACACCGGGGAGCTGTTTTTT. Translation gives CASSNHRGANTGELFF.

The V call is TRBV2, the J call TRBJ2-5, with a tentative D call TRBD1 (5 bases). V lost 7 bases, J lost 5 bases, and 14 bases lay in between. Germline CDR1 SNHLY, CDR2 FYNNEI. The CDR3 has 13 residues. The CDR3 is CASTTWGWETQYF. DNA for the CDR3: TGTGCCAGCACAACCTGGGGCTGGGAGACCCAGTACTTC.

The CDR3 bases are TGTGCCAGCAGCTTTGGCGGGAGGGCCGCAGATACGCAGTATTTT. This encodes CASSFGGRAADTQYF. This rearrangement joins TRBV7-2 to TRBJ2-3, with 9 nucleotides matching TRBD2. CDR1 and CDR2 from the germline V gene are SGHTA and FQGNSA. The CDR3 length is 15 residues. The V gene end was trimmed by 3 bases and the J gene end by 4 bases; junction bases not matched to a gene: 5. Together with reference TRBV7-2 and TRBJ2-3, the CDR3 gives the full variable domain: GAGVSQSPSNKVTEKGKDVELRCDPISGHTALYWYRQSLGQGLEFLIYFQGNSAPDKSGLPSDRFSAERTGGSVSTLTIQRTQQEDSAVYLCASSFGGRAADTQYFGPGTRLTVL.

The chain is built from TRBV4-3 and TRBJ1-1; tentative D call: TRBD1 (5 bases). Trimming shortened V by 0 bases and J by 3 bases, and 11 bases separated the two germline ends. Germline V gene data show CDR1 as LGHNA and CDR2 as YSLEER. This CDR3 has 15 amino acids. CDR3 bases: TGCGCCAGCAGCCAAGACATCCCAGGGTACACTGAAGCTTTCTTT. It encodes CASSQDIPGYTEAFF.

CDR3: CASSLQRGTNEQFF. The CDR3 DNA sequence: TGTGCCAGCAGTCTCCAGCGGGGGACCAATGAGCAGTTCTTC. The J gene is TRBJ2-1, the V gene TRBV6-5, with 8 bases aligning to TRBD2. This CDR3 region has 14 residues. Per the germline V gene, CDR1 is MNHEY and CDR2 is SVGAGI. The V gene end was trimmed by 5 bases and the J gene end by 6 bases; junction bases not matched to a gene: 6.

This clone was recorded only once. The chain couples TRBV7-9 to TRBJ1-5, with 9 bases that match TRBD1. The CDR3 loop spans 16 amino acids. Germline lookup yields CDR1 SEHNR and CDR2 FQNEAQ (reference sequence). The V and J ends lost 5 bases and 6 bases, in that order; junction bases with no gene match: 11. The CDR3 DNA reads TGTGCCAGCAGCGTGCTAGGGACAGGGTGGGGTCAGCCCCAGCATTTT. Its translation: CASSVLGTGWGQPQHF.

The sample holds a few counts of this clone. The chain carries TRBV6-6 and TRBJ2-7, with D perhaps TRBD2 (5 bases). Looked up from germline, CDR1 is MNHNY and CDR2 is SVGAGI (reference sequence). There are 13 residues in the CDR3. V lost 6 bases and J lost 6, with 15 bases in between. The CDR3 DNA sequence: TGTGCCAGCAGCCCCCAGGCAGGACTCGAGCAGTACTTC. Its protein product is CASSPQAGLEQYF.

This clone was seen once. This chain joins TRBV6-5 and TRBJ1-1; TRBD1 agrees at 9 bases. Per the germline V gene, CDR1 is MNHEY and CDR2 is SVGAGI. The CDR3 is 14 residues long. Trimming at V came to 5 bases and at J to 5 bases, leaving 6 bases not matched to a gene. The CDR3 loop reads CASSLRGQGTEAFF. For the CDR3, the DNA is TGTGCCAGCAGTCTCCGGGGACAGGGAACTGAAGCTTTCTTT.

This clone was found once. This chain links TRBV7-9 with TRBJ2-1, with a possible D match to TRBD2 (7 bases). Germline V lookup: CDR1 SEHNR, CDR2 FQNEAQ (reference sequence). CDR3 length: 18 amino acids. V lost 4 bases, J lost 0 bases, and 19 bases lay in between. CDR3 coding DNA: TGTGCCAGCAGCTCTCGACATAGGGGGGGGAGCTCCTACAATGAGCAGTTCTTC. As protein: CASSSRHRGGSSYNEQFF.

The chain is built from TRBV5-5 and TRBJ2-1; the match to TRBD2 covers 9 bases. The germline V gene has CDR1 SGHKS and CDR2 YYEKEE (reference sequence). The CDR3 is made up of 16 amino acids. J lost 4 bases, V lost 0 bases, and 5 bases had no gene match. The CDR3 DNA reads as TGTGCCAGCAGCTTGGAACTAGCGGGTATATACAATGAGCAGTTCTTC. Protein: CASSLELAGIYNEQFF.